These 9 T cell receptor beta chains came from one sample sequenced in a study of cytomegalovirus exposure and HLA in healthy donors. PCR employed 60 Vbeta and 13 Jbeta primers. Here immunoSEQ multiplex PCR was the method, and the copy in TCRdb shows in-frame clones only, minus some. The sample records roughly 160,000 clones, 60% to 80% being singletons. Material: PBMCs. Source of these receptors: a man in his fifties or sixties in good health and CMV-seropositive.

A single count supports this clone. The chain is built from TRBV5-6 and TRBJ1-5; D ambiguous. Germline loops: CDR1 SGHDT, CDR2 YYEEEE. V shed 4 bases and J shed 11 bases, with 10 bases lying between them. CDR3 size: 11 residues. Written as DNA, the CDR3 is TGTGCCAGCAGCAAGGGCGGGTCCCAGCATTTT. As protein: CASSKGGSQHF.

The chain is built from TRBV5-4 and TRBJ2-5; no clear D gene. The DNA end is more similar to TRBJ2-7, so the J call may be wrong. The germline gives CDR1 SGHNT, CDR2 YYREEE (reference sequence). This CDR3 comprises 14 residues. CDR3 coding DNA: TGTGCCAGCAGCCCCGGAGTGCTTTGGAACGAGCAGTACTTC. It is translated as CASSPGVLWNEQYF.

The CDR3 here is CASSDRHLNTGELFF. The CDR3 DNA follows: TGTGCCAGCAGCGACCGACATCTAAACACCGGGGAGCTGTTTTTT. V usage is TRBV11-1 and J usage is TRBJ2-2, with D hard to call. Per germline, CDR1 SGHAT and CDR2 FQDESV (reference sequence). Trimming pared 5 bases from V and 2 bases from J, leaving 12 bases between. The CDR3 has 15 amino acids.

This clone was recorded a few times. The genes are TRBV7-6 and TRBJ1-4; TRBD1 aligns across 8 bases. Germline V gene lookup returns CDR1 SGHVS and CDR2 FNYEAQ. This CDR3 comprises 16 residues. The ends lost 6 bases at V and 2 bases at J; junction bases unmatched: 8. The CDR3 is CASRKTGVLTNEKLFF. CDR3 coding DNA: TGTGCCAGCAGGAAGACAGGGGTTTTGACTAATGAAAAACTGTTTTTT.

The chain combines TRBV9 with TRBJ2-1, with 7 positions matching TRBD1. In germline, CDR1 is SGDLS, CDR2 YYNGEE. This CDR3 spans 17 amino acids. V shed 4 bases, J shed 0 bases, and the junction held 10 bases outside the gene matches. The CDR3 region is CASSPQTGPSSYNEQFF. DNA for the CDR3: TGTGCCAGCAGCCCACAGACAGGGCCGAGCTCCTACAATGAGCAGTTCTTC.

The chain combines TRBV18 with TRBJ1-2, with TRBD1 identical over 12 bases. Germline V gene data show CDR1 as KGHSH and CDR2 as LQKENI. The CDR3 contains 16 residues. Trimming at V came to 1 base and at J to 3 bases, leaving 3 bases not matched to a gene. CDR3 DNA: TGTGCCAGCTCACCACGGGACAGGGGGCTGGACTATGGCTACACCTTC. Amino acids: CASSPRDRGLDYGYTF.

The chain links TRBV9 to TRBJ1-2; tentative D call: TRBD1 (5 bases). V was cut by 3 bases and J by 4 bases, with 16 bases left in between. Per germline, CDR1 SGDLS and CDR2 YYNGEE. This CDR3 contains 15 residues. The CDR3 nucleotides read TGTGCCAGCAGCGCGCCGGGGGTCGACGGCTATGGCTACACCTTC. Translated, it gives CASSAPGVDGYGYTF.

Only one count was recorded for this clone. The rearrangement links TRBV19 to TRBJ2-5, with D perhaps matching TRBD2 (6 bases). Germline V gene sequence: CDR1 LNHDA, CDR2 SQIVND (reference sequence). The CDR3 loop spans 15 amino acids. Trimming cost V 1 base and J 3 bases, with 12 bases left between them. The CDR3 protein is CASSIAGVSKETQYF. CDR3 bases: TGTGCCAGTAGTATAGCGGGGGTTTCGAAAGAGACCCAGTACTTC.

The chain is built from TRBV7-2 and TRBJ2-1; 7 positions agree with TRBD1. This CDR3 contains 14 residues. From germline, CDR1 is SGHTA and CDR2 FQGNSA. The V segment lost 3 bases and the J segment 4 bases; nucleotides outside the gene matches: 3. CDR3 region: CASSFPGQYNEQFF. The DNA of the CDR3 is TGTGCCAGCAGCTTCCCGGGACAGTACAATGAGCAGTTCTTC.